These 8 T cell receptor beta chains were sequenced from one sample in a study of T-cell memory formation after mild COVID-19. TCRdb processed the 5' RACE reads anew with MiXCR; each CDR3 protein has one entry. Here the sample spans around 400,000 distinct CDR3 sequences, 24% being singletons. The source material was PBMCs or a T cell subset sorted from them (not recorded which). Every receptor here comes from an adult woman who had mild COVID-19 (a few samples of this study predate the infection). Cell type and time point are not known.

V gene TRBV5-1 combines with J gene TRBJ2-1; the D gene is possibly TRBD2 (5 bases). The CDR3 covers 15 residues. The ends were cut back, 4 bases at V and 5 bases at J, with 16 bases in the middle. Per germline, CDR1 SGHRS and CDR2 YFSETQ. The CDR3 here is CASSPRPADDNEQFF. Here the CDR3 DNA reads TGCGCCAGCAGCCCACGGCCAGCGGACGACAATGAGCAGTTCTTC.

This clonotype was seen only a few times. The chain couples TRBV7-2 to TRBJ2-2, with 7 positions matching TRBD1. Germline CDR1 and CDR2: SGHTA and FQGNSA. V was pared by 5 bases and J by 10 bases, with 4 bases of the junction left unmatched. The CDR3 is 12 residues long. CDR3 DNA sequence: TGTGCCAGCAGCCTCGGGACAGCGGAGCTGTTTTTT. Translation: CASSLGTAELFF.

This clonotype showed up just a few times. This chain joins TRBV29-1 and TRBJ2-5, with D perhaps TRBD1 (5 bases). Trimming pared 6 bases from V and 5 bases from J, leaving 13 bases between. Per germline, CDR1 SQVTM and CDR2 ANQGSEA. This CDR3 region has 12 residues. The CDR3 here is CSVKKGLETQYF. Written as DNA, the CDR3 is TGCAGCGTGAAGAAGGGGTTGGAGACCCAGTACTTC.

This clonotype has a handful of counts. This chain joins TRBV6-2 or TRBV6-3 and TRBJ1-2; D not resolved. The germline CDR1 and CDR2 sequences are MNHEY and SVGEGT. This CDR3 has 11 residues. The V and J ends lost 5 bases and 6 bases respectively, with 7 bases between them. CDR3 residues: CASSIFNGYTF. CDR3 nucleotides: TGTGCCAGCAGTATATTCAATGGCTACACCTTC.

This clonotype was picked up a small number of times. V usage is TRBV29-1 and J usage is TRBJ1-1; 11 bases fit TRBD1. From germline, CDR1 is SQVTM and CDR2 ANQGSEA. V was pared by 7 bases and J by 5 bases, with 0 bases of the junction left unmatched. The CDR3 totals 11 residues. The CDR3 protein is CSGDRGTEAFF. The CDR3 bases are TGCAGCGGGGACAGGGGGACTGAAGCTTTCTTT.

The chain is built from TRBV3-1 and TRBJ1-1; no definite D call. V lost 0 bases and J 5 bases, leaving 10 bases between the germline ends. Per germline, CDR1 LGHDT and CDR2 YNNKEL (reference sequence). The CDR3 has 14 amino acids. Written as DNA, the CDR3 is TGTGCCAGCAGCCAAGACCGGCGTTGGACTGAAGCTTTCTTT. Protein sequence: CASSQDRRWTEAFF.

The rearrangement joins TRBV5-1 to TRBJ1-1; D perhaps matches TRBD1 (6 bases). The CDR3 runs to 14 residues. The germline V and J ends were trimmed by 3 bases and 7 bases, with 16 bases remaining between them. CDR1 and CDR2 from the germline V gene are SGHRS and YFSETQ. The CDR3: CASSSTGPVFEAFF. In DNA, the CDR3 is TGCGCCAGCAGCTCGACAGGACCCGTCTTTGAAGCTTTCTTT.

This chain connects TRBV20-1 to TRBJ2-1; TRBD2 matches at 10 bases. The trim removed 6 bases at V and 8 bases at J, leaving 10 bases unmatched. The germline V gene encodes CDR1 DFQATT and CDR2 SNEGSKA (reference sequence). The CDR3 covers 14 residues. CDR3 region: CSAGTGTSDDEQFF. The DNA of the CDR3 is TGCAGTGCGGGAACCGGGACTAGCGACGATGAGCAGTTCTTC.